This entry concerns a single TCR beta chain. The sample belongs to a study of blood T cell repertoires in COVID-19. Study overall: From the United States, Italy and Spain came samples of acute and convalescent COVID-19. In each case, the material was cDNA or gDNA derived from T cells, B-cell-depleted T cells, or PBMCs.

The V gene lost 6 bases and the J gene lost 7 bases, with 6 bases spanning the gap. Germline CDR1 and CDR2: SEHNR and FQNEAQ (reference sequence). This CDR3 region has 11 residues. Original processing methods: Researchers report that nucleated cell counts were estimated from reference gene primer amplification. Some clones are missing from TCRdb's copy, which holds only in-frame ones; the method was immunoSEQ multiplex PCR. V, J and clone size are taken as reported in that table, and D and trimming were inferred from the DNA itself. The table records tens of thousands of clones, approximately 80% of them present only once.

This sequence was found in a woman between 55 and 75 years old with acute or convalescent COVID-19. The chain combines TRBV7-9 with TRBJ2-2, with D uncertain. Source material: peripheral blood. CDR3 sequence (DNA): TGTGCCAGCAGTTATTTCGGGGAGCTGTTTTTT. Protein sequence: CASSYFGELFF.